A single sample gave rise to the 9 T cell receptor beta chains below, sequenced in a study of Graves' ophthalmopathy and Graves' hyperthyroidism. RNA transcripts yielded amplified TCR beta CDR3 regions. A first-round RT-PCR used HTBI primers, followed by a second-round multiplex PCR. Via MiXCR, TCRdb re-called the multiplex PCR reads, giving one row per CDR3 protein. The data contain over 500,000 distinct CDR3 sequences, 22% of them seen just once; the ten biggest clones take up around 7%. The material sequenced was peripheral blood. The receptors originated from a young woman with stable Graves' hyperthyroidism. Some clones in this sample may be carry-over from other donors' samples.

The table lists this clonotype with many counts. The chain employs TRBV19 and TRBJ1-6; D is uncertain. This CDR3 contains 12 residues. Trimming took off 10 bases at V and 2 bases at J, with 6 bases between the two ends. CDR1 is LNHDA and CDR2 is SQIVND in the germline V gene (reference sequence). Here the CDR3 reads CATGAYNSPLHF. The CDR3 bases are TGTGCCACCGGGGCCTATAATTCACCCCTCCACTTT.

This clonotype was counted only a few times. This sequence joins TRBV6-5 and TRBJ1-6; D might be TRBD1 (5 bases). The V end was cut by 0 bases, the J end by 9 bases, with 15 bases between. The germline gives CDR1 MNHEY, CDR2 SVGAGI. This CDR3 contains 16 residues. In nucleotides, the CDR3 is TGTGCCAGCAGTTACTCAGCTCCGGGGGGATCTTCACCCCTCCACTTT. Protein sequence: CASSYSAPGGSSPLHF.

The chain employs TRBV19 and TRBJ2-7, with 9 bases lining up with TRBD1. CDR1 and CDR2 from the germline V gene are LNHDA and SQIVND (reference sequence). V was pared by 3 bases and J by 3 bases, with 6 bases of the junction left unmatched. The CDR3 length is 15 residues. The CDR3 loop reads CASSMGQGLIYEQYF. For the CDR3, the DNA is TGTGCCAGTAGTATGGGACAGGGACTTATCTACGAGCAGTACTTC. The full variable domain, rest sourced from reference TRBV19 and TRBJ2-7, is DGGITQSPKYLFRKEGQNVTLSCEQNLNHDAMYWYRQDPGQGLRLIYYSQIVNDFQKGDIAEGYSVSREKKESFPLTVTSAQKNPTAFYLCASSMGQGLIYEQYFGPGTRLTVT.

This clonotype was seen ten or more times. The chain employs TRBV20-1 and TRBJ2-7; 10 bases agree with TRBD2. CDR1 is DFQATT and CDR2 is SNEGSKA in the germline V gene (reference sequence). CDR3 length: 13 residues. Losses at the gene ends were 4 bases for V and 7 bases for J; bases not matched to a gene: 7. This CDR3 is CSATAGGPGEQYF. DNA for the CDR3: TGCAGTGCTACAGCGGGAGGGCCGGGTGAGCAGTACTTC.

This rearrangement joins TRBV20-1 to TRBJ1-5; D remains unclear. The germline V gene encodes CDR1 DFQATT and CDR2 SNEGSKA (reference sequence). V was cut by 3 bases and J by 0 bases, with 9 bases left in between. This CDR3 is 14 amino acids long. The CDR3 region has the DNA TGCAGTGCTAGCAGTGCCCATAGCAATCAGCCCCAGCATTTT. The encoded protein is CSASSAHSNQPQHF.

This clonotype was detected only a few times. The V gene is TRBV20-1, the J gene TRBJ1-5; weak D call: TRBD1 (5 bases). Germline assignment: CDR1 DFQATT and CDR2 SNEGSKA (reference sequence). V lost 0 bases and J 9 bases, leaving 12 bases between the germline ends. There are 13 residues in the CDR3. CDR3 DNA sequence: TGCAGTGCTAGAGATAGGGGACCGGGGCCCCAGCATTTT. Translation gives CSARDRGPGPQHF.

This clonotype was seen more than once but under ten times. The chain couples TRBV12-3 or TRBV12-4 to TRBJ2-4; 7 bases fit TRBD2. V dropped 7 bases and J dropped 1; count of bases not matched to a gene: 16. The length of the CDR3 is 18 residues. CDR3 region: CASTPGLEVGRAKNIQYF. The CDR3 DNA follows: TGTGCCAGCACCCCCGGACTAGAAGTGGGGCGGGCCAAAAACATTCAGTACTTC.

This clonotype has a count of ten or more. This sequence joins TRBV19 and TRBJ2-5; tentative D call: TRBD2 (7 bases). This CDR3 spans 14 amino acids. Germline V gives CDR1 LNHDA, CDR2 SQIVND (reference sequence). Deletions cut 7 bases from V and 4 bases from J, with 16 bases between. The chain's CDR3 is CASKQGGTTETQYF. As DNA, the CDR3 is TGTGCCAGTAAACAGGGAGGGACAACAGAGACCCAGTACTTC.

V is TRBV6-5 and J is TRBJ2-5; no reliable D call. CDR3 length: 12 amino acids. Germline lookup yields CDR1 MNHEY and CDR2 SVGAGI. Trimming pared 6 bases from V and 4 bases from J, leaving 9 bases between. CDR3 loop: CASRPWGETQYF. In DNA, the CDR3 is TGTGCCAGCAGGCCTTGGGGAGAGACCCAGTACTTC.